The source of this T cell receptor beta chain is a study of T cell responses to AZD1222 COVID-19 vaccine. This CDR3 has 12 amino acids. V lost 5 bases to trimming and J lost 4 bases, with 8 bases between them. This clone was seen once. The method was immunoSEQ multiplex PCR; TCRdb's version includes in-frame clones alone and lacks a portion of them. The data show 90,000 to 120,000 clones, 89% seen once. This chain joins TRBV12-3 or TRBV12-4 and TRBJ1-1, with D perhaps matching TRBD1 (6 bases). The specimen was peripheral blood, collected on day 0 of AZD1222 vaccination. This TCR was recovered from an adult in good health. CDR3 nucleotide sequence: TGTGCCAGCAGTCAGGACAGCACTGAAGCTTTCTTT. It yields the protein CASSQDSTEAFF.